This T cell receptor (beta chain) was profiled in a study of shared clonotypes between healthy human individuals. Across the study: CD4 naive and CD4 memory each took three plates per donor, while CD8 naive took two and CD8 memory one. Study outcomes and limitations: Non-shared clonotypes were found to have lower generation probabilities than the clonotypes that were shared by all four of the sorted-subset donors.

Here immunoSEQ multiplex PCR was the method, and the copy in TCRdb shows in-frame clones only, minus some. Among a few million clones listed, about 90% were seen once. The J segment lost 2 bases and the V segment lost 5 bases, leaving 6 bases of the junction unmatched. Germline CDR1 is SGHVS and CDR2 is FQNEAQ. The CDR3 is 14 residues long. Subsets obtained from CD4+ cells comprised CD45RA+ naive and CD45RA-negative memory cells. A remark on this clone: Its antigen remains unidentified.

The chain links TRBV7-8 to TRBJ2-7, with 7 positions matching TRBD2. This receptor was identified in a man aged 18 to 35 in good health. Some clones in this sample may be carry-over from other donors' samples. Material for sequencing was naive CD4+ T cells from PBMCs. Subset denoted: CD45RA+ positively selected. The CDR3 DNA reads TGTGCCAGCAGCCACTGGGGAGGGACCTACGAGCAGTACTTC. Translating gives CASSHWGGTYEQYF. The full variable domain, in which reference TRBV7-8 and TRBJ2-7 provide the parts outside the CDR3, is GAGVSQSPRYKVAKRGQDVALRCDPISGHVSLFWYQQALGQGPEFLTYFQNEAQLDKSGLPSDRFFAERPEGSVSTLKIQRTQQEDSAVYLCASSHWGGTYEQYFGPGTRLTVT.